Given below is one TCR beta chain in context. Its antigen is not known. The sample originates from a study of T-cell memory formation after mild COVID-19. Study background: Largely, the TCR clusters proved donor specific.

Using constant-segment primers, 5'RACE produced TCR alpha and TCR beta cDNA libraries carrying sample barcodes and UMIs. TCRdb processed the 5' RACE reads anew with MiXCR; each CDR3 protein has one entry. The data contain 50,000 to 60,000 distinct CDR3 sequences, about a quarter of them seen just once; the ten biggest clones take up around 46%. Findings and caveats of the study: CD4/CD8 balance held among clones contracting day 15 to 85, and later expanders leaned CD4+. Chiefly within CM and EM were the contracting CD4+ clones; CD8+ ones were within EMRA.

The receptor was derived from a man younger than 35 who had mild COVID-19 (a few samples of this study predate the infection). Cell type and time point are not known. What was sequenced was PBMCs or a T cell subset sorted from them (not recorded which).

The CDR3 is CASERREGDTQYF. In DNA, the CDR3 is TGTGCCAGCGAACGTCGTGAGGGAGATACGCAGTATTTT. This chain joins TRBV5-4 and TRBJ2-3; weak D call: TRBD2 (5 bases). The CDR3 runs 13 residues. The V end was cut by 7 bases, the J end by 5 bases, with 14 bases between. The germline CDR1 and CDR2 sequences are SGHNT and YYREEE (reference sequence).